These T cell receptor beta chains were read from a single sample in a study of cytomegalovirus exposure and HLA in healthy donors. Using immunoSEQ multiplex PCR, the repertoire was profiled, and TCRdb retains in-frame clones only, with some absent. This table holds around 130,000 clones, 65% to 90% found once. The sequencing sample was made of PBMCs. These receptors all come from a woman in her late teens or twenties in good health and CMV-seropositive. Each CDR3 is given with its conserved first and last residue. Size values are once, few and many counts, or a class for expanded clones, and some rows have none.

size: NA; length: 17; J: TRBJ2-6; V: TRBV30; CDR3: CAWSVWSGYAGANVLTF
size: NA; length: 16; J: NA; V: TRBV13; CDR3: CASSRRFSGGPSEQYF
size: few; length: 15; J: TRBJ2-7; V: TRBV9; CDR3: CASSVDAGGPYEQYF
size: few; length: 13; J: TRBJ2-5; V: TRBV28; CDR3: CATKGAGIETQYF
size: once; length: 15; J: TRBJ1-1; V: TRBV5-1; CDR3: CASSRDRARNTEAFF
size: NA; length: 13; J: TRBJ2-5; V: TRBV5-6; CDR3: CASSLGAQETQYF
size: NA; length: 14; J: TRBJ1-4; V: TRBV6-1; CDR3: CASRKGTVNEKLFF
size: few; length: 14; J: TRBJ2-3; V: TRBV7-2; CDR3: CASSFPQGGDTQYF
size: NA; length: 13; J: TRBJ2-7; V: TRBV5-1; CDR3: CASSLEGTGGQYF
size: NA; length: 16; J: TRBJ2-5; V: TRBV7-3; CDR3: CASSLSGGGAQETQYF
size: NA; length: 17; J: TRBJ1-1; V: TRBV7-9; CDR3: CSSSPVSDRGANTEAFF
size: NA; length: 14; J: TRBJ2-5; V: TRBV2; CDR3: CASRGDMSTQTQYF
size: NA; length: 17; J: TRBJ2-4; V: TRBV25-1; CDR3: CASSENFKGDTKNIQYF
size: NA; length: 16; J: TRBJ2-7; V: TRBV6-6; CDR3: CASSTLPGLPPNEQYF
size: NA; length: 14; J: TRBJ1-2; V: TRBV15; CDR3: CATRGGLGLSGYTF
size: NA; length: 14; J: TRBJ1-6; V: TRBV6-5; CDR3: CASRDGGGNSPLHF
size: NA; length: 13; J: TRBJ1-1; V: TRBV4-1; CDR3: CASSHPGDTEAFF
size: NA; length: 12; J: TRBJ2-7; V: TRBV6-1; CDR3: CASSRDLYEQYF
size: NA; length: 15; J: TRBJ2-7; V: TRBV25-1; CDR3: CASSETGGHSYEQYF
size: NA; length: 16; J: TRBJ1-1; V: TRBV5-6; CDR3: CASSSDRGTANTEAFF
size: NA; length: 12; J: TRBJ1-4; V: TRBV15; CDR3: CATGRNGEKLFF
size: NA; length: 15; J: TRBJ2-7; V: TRBV28; CDR3: CASSFLRQGAGEQYF
size: once; length: 12; J: TRBJ2-1; V: TRBV7-2; CDR3: CASSLTVNEQFF
size: NA; length: 15; J: TRBJ2-5; V: TRBV10-1; CDR3: CASGAPSGAPETQYF
size: NA; length: 15; J: TRBJ2-1; V: TRBV6-4; CDR3: CASTPFAGGNNEQFF
size: NA; length: 13; J: TRBJ2-5; V: TRBV18; CDR3: CASSPREGETQYF
size: NA; length: 16; J: TRBJ2-1; V: TRBV2; CDR3: CASRGFRDSDYNEQFF
size: NA; length: 11; J: NA; V: TRBV5-1; CDR3: CASHSTYEQYF
size: NA; length: 15; J: TRBJ2-1; V: TRBV6-1; CDR3: CASSGESGSYNEQFF
size: NA; length: 15; J: TRBJ2-7; V: TRBV2; CDR3: CASSETEDSSYEQYF
size: once; length: 18; J: TRBJ1-2; V: TRBV7-3; CDR3: CASSLFFTGTTKTHGYTF
size: NA; length: 15; J: TRBJ2-7; V: TRBV5-1; CDR3: CASSSGQVRGYEQYF
size: NA; length: 13; J: TRBJ2-7; V: TRBV6-1; CDR3: CASVLAGGPGQYF
size: NA; length: 16; J: TRBJ2-1; V: TRBV27; CDR3: CASSPHRSLSYNEQFF
size: NA; length: 16; J: TRBJ1-1; V: TRBV25-1; CDR3: CASTPTHRFPNTEAFF
size: NA; length: 19; J: TRBJ2-2; V: TRBV4-2; CDR3: CASSQGGGPGARKTGELFF
size: NA; length: 19; J: TRBJ2-3; V: TRBV11-2; CDR3: CASSLGLRKILGSSGAQYF
size: NA; length: 12; J: TRBJ1-2; V: TRBV28; CDR3: CASSGGGYGYTF
size: NA; length: 15; J: TRBJ2-7; V: TRBV4-1; CDR3: CASSRTAPGASEQYF
size: NA; length: 15; J: TRBJ2-5; V: TRBV5-4; CDR3: CASSLGDRGTETQYF
size: NA; length: 13; J: TRBJ1-2; V: TRBV6-5; CDR3: CASRGGGHYGYTF
size: NA; length: 13; J: TRBJ2-2; V: TRBV6-5; CDR3: CASTRGSTGELFF
size: NA; length: 17; J: TRBJ1-6; V: TRBV25-1; CDR3: CASSVGTGVSYNSPLHF
size: NA; length: 13; J: TRBJ2-7; V: TRBV29-1; CDR3: CSVESGEANEQYF
size: NA; length: 14; J: TRBJ2-7; V: TRBV6-1; CDR3: CASSEPGQGYEQYF
size: NA; length: 17; J: TRBJ2-7; V: TRBV5-6; CDR3: CASSLGRSGGLSYEQYF
size: NA; length: 14; J: TRBJ1-1; V: TRBV6-1; CDR3: CGLRETGGRTEAFF
size: NA; length: 15; J: TRBJ1-4; V: TRBV15; CDR3: CATSRVYRRGEKLFF
size: NA; length: 16; J: TRBJ2-1; V: TRBV7-9; CDR3: CASSSLGGGAYNEQFF
size: NA; length: 15; J: TRBJ2-7; V: TRBV25-1; CDR3: CASSVGGGGSDEQYF
size: once; length: 14; J: TRBJ2-7; V: TRBV28; CDR3: CASSPLTDSYEQYF
size: NA; length: 15; J: TRBJ1-5; V: TRBV28; CDR3: CASSLSGQLNQPQHF
size: NA; length: 14; J: TRBJ1-2; V: TRBV27; CDR3: CASSFTGGIYGYTF
size: NA; length: 13; J: TRBJ1-1; V: TRBV10-1; CDR3: CASSEADIAEAFF
size: NA; length: 15; J: TRBJ2-4; V: TRBV4-1; CDR3: CASSQLTTGQNIQYF